The 15 T cell receptor beta chains reported below all come from one sample, sequenced in a study of blood T cell repertoires in COVID-19. Sequencing was performed with immunoSEQ multiplex PCR; in TCRdb, only in-frame clones are kept and a portion is missing. The sample yields under 70,000 clones, more than 60% seen once. Sequencing was done on a sample of peripheral blood. The receptors originated from a woman over 75 with active or convalescent COVID-19.

The genes are TRBV3-1 (or the pseudogene TRBV3-2) and TRBJ2-1; tentatively, D is TRBD2 (6 bases). Between the trimmed V and J ends, which lost 4 bases and 0 bases, there was a span of 10 bases. The germline CDR1 and CDR2 sequences are LGHDT and YNNKEL (reference sequence). The CDR3 sequence is 15 residues long. In nucleotides, the CDR3 is TGTGCCAGCAGCCCCCGGGACTTCTCCTACAATGAGCAGTTCTTC. It yields the protein CASSPRDFSYNEQFF.

There are a few counts of this clone. The chain employs TRBV27 and TRBJ1-5; the D is unclear. Per the germline V gene, CDR1 is MNHEY and CDR2 is SMNVEV (reference sequence). Trimming cost V 5 bases and J 5 bases, with 10 bases left between them. The CDR3 is made up of 13 amino acids. This CDR3 reads CASSRSGDQPQHF. The CDR3, as DNA: TGTGCCAGCAGTCGATCGGGTGATCAGCCCCAGCATTTT.

The chain employs TRBV2 and TRBJ1-1; D is unclear. The germline V gene encodes CDR1 SNHLY and CDR2 FYNNEI. The CDR3 loop spans 11 amino acids. Deletions cut 1 base from V and 5 bases from J, with 2 bases between. In nucleotides, the CDR3 is TGTGCCAGCAGTGAAGTAACTGAAGCTTTCTTT. This codes for CASSEVTEAFF.

There are many counts of this clone. V usage is TRBV2 and J usage is TRBJ1-2; weak D call: TRBD1 (5 bases). Germline values: CDR1 SNHLY, CDR2 FYNNEI. The CDR3 runs to 16 residues. Trimming took 6 bases from V and 2 from J, leaving 19 bases between them. The CDR3 bases are TGTGCCAGCAGACTGACGACAGCCCCAAACAACTATGGCTACACCTTC. The encoded protein is CASRLTTAPNNYGYTF.

This chain connects TRBV5-1 to TRBJ2-3; 7 nucleotides line up with TRBD2. This CDR3 has 15 residues. V lost 0 bases to trimming and J lost 1 base; unmatched junction nucleotides: 2. The germline V gene has CDR1 SGHRS and CDR2 YFSETQ. CDR3 amino acids: CASSLGGSRTDTQYF. The CDR3 nucleotides are TGCGCCAGCAGCTTGGGCGGGAGTCGCACAGATACGCAGTATTTT. The variable domain in full, with the rest retrieved from reference TRBV5-1 and TRBJ2-3, is KAGVTQTPRYLIKTRGQQVTLSCSPISGHRSVSWYQQTPGQGLQFLFEYFSETQRNKGNFPGRFSGRQFSNSRSEMNVSTLELGDSALYLCASSLGGSRTDTQYFGPGTRLTVL.

The chain joins TRBV30 to TRBJ1-6, with D maybe TRBD1 (5 bases). Germline CDR1 GTSNPN, CDR2 SVGIG (reference sequence). The CDR3 contains 14 residues. Trimming left V 0 bases short and J 9 bases short, with 12 bases between. CDR3: CAWSVPGTSSPLHF. CDR3 coding DNA: TGTGCCTGGAGTGTACCAGGGACTAGTTCACCCCTCCACTTT.

The V and J genes are TRBV5-1 and TRBJ2-1; TRBD2 aligns across 9 bases. The trim removed 3 bases at V and 16 bases at J, leaving 11 bases unmatched. Germline values: CDR1 SGHRS, CDR2 YFSETQ. The CDR3 loop spans 13 amino acids. The chain's CDR3 is CASSSRLAAPLFF. CDR3 nucleotide sequence: TGCGCCAGCAGCTCCCGACTAGCGGCCCCCCTCTTCTTC.

The J gene is TRBJ2-5, the V gene TRBV6-5, with TRBD2 as a possible D gene (5 bases). CDR1 and CDR2 from the germline V gene are MNHEY and SVGAGI. The CDR3 is 13 residues long. V was trimmed by 4 bases and J by 5 bases, leaving 11 bases between them. The CDR3 sequence is CASSFGDSETQYF. CDR3 bases: TGTGCCAGCAGTTTCGGGGATAGCGAGACCCAGTACTTC.

The chain couples TRBV5-1 to TRBJ2-2, with a weak D call TRBD2 (7 bases). The CDR3 is 16 amino acids. The germline CDR1 and CDR2 sequences are SGHRS and YFSETQ. Trimming pared 2 bases from V and 2 bases from J, leaving 13 bases between. This chain's CDR3 is CASSFEGGQNTGELFF. CDR3 sequence (DNA): TGCGCCAGCAGCTTCGAGGGGGGGCAAAACACCGGGGAGCTGTTTTTT. Supplemented by reference TRBV5-1 and TRBJ2-2, the full variable domain reads KAGVTQTPRYLIKTRGQQVTLSCSPISGHRSVSWYQQTPGQGLQFLFEYFSETQRNKGNFPGRFSGRQFSNSRSEMNVSTLELGDSALYLCASSFEGGQNTGELFFGEGSRLTVL.

J is TRBJ2-3 and V is TRBV11-3, with 11 positions matching TRBD2. This CDR3 contains 14 residues. J was trimmed by 4 bases and V by 9 bases; bases with no gene match: 6. The germline CDR1 and CDR2 sequences are SGHNT and YENEEA. The CDR3 reads CASSGGAWADTQYF. DNA of the CDR3: TGTGCCAGTAGCGGGGGGGCCTGGGCAGATACGCAGTATTTT.

This clone appeared a few times. The rearrangement uses TRBV25-1 and TRBJ2-1; 10 bases align to TRBD1. This CDR3 has 14 residues. Germline CDR1 MGHDK, CDR2 SYGVNS. J lost 7 bases, V lost 4 bases, and 4 bases had no gene match. In DNA, the CDR3 is TGTGCCAGCAGTGCTGGACAGGGGGAAAATGAGCAGTTCTTC. This sequence encodes CASSAGQGENEQFF.

This clone has only a few counts. This rearrangement joins TRBV6-5 to TRBJ2-3, with TRBD2 matching over 9 bases. Germline values: CDR1 MNHEY, CDR2 SVGAGI. Trimming at V came to 2 bases and at J to 2 bases, leaving 5 bases not matched to a gene. The CDR3 is 16 residues long. The CDR3 region is CASSYAGGSVTDTQYF. The CDR3 nucleotides read TGTGCCAGCAGTTACGCGGGGGGGTCGGTCACAGATACGCAGTATTTT.

The chain couples TRBV18 to TRBJ2-6; no clear D. Trimming cost V 4 bases and J 0 bases, with 4 bases left between them. The CDR3 spans 14 residues. Germline CDR1 reads KGHSH; CDR2 reads LQKENI. The chain's CDR3 is CASSLYSGANVLTF. CDR3 nucleotide sequence: TGTGCCAGCTCACTCTACTCTGGGGCCAACGTCCTGACTTTC.

J is TRBJ1-2 and V is TRBV5-1, with 10 bases aligning to TRBD1. The J segment lost 6 bases and the V segment lost 2 bases, leaving 10 bases of the junction unmatched. The CDR3 is 16 residues long. Germline CDR1 is SGHRS and CDR2 is YFSETQ. The CDR3, as DNA: TGCGCCAGCAGCTTTGCTAGGGACAGGGGAATAAATGGCTACACCTTC. Translation gives CASSFARDRGINGYTF.

This clone was recorded only once. The V and J genes are TRBV5-1 and TRBJ1-6; tentatively, D is TRBD1 (6 bases). CDR3 size: 13 residues. V gave up 4 bases and J gave up 19 bases, with 21 bases separating them. Germline V CDR1 and CDR2: SGHRS, YFSETQ. The CDR3 DNA follows: TGCGCCAGCAGCGAAGACGGACAGATAATTCAGCACTTT. As protein: CASSEDGQIIQHF.